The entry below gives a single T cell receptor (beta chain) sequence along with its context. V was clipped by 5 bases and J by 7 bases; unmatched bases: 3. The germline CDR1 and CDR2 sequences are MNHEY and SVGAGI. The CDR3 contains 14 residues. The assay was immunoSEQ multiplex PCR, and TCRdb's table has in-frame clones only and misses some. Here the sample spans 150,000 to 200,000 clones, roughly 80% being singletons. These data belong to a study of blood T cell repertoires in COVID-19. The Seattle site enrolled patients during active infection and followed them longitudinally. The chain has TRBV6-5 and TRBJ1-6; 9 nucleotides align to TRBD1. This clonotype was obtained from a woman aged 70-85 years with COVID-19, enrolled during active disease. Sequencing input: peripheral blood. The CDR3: CASSRTGDNSPLHF. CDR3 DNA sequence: TGTGCCAGCAGTAGGACAGGGGACAATTCACCCCTCCACTTT.